Below are 17 T cell receptor beta chains sequenced from a single sample in a study of cytomegalovirus exposure and HLA in healthy donors. 60 Vbeta and 13 Jbeta primers were used in PCR. TCRdb's copy holds only in-frame clones and misses some; the assay was immunoSEQ multiplex PCR. The table has under 200,000 clones, 80% seen once. The sample was PBMCs. The receptors derive from a woman in her forties or fifties in good health and CMV-seropositive.

This clone was recorded once. The CDR3 reads CASRVQGAVPEKLFF. In nucleotides, the CDR3 is TGTGCCAGTAGAGTACAGGGGGCCGTTCCAGAAAAACTGTTTTTT. The rearrangement joins TRBV19 to TRBJ1-4; 9 bases map to TRBD1. Trimming removed 6 bases from V and 8 bases from J; junction bases left unmatched: 10. In germline, CDR1 is LNHDA, CDR2 SQIVND (reference sequence). The CDR3 is made up of 15 amino acids.

This clone has just a few counts. J is TRBJ2-1 and V is TRBV7-2, with TRBD1 matching over 9 bases. J was trimmed by 2 bases and V by 5 bases; bases with no gene match: 10. Germline V gene data show CDR1 as SGHTA and CDR2 as FQGNSA. This CDR3 spans 17 amino acids. CDR3 sequence: CASSGGTGRVAYNEQFF. In DNA, the CDR3 is TGTGCCAGCAGCGGAGGGACAGGGAGGGTAGCCTACAATGAGCAGTTCTTC.

The rearrangement joins TRBV4-1 to TRBJ2-7; no clear D. CDR1 is MGHRA and CDR2 is YSYEKL in the germline V gene. The CDR3 extends over 17 amino acids. The ends were cut back, 2 bases at V and 4 bases at J, with 21 bases in the middle. The CDR3 is CASSQIRSLAHPYEQYF. The CDR3, as DNA: TGCGCCAGCAGCCAAATCAGGTCCCTCGCCCACCCTTACGAGCAGTACTTC.

Only a few counts were recorded for this clone. The chain recombines TRBV27 with TRBJ1-4; D unresolved. Germline CDR1 is MNHEY and CDR2 is SMNVEV (reference sequence). Deletions cut 0 bases from V and 10 bases from J, with 12 bases between. The CDR3 is made up of 14 amino acids. The CDR3 sequence: CASSLSPVSGKLFF. The CDR3 DNA reads TGTGCCAGCAGTTTATCCCCCGTATCAGGAAAACTGTTTTTT.

As DNA, the CDR3 is TGCAGCGTTGAAAACAGGGGGCATTACAATGAGCAGTTCTTC. Translated: CSVENRGHYNEQFF. V and J are TRBV29-1 and TRBJ2-1; 9 bases align to TRBD1. The trim removed 2 bases at V and 4 bases at J, leaving 3 bases unmatched. CDR3 length: 14 residues. Germline V gives CDR1 SQVTM, CDR2 ANQGSEA.

A word on this clone: At one of its ends the junction is not consistent with the germline gene, which may arise from a read error. The chain couples TRBV2 to TRBJ1-5; 7 bases fit TRBD1. Per germline, CDR1 SNHLY and CDR2 FYNNEI. This CDR3 region has 15 residues. CDR3 bases: TGTGCCAGCAGCGAAGACAGGGTCAGCAATCAGCCCCAGCATTTT. This codes for CASSEDRVSNQPQHF.

About this clone itself: One junction end disagrees with the germline gene, perhaps due to a read error. The CDR3 loop is CASSLASGGYQETRYF. DNA of the CDR3: TGCGCCAGCAGCTTGGCTAGCGGGGGGTACCAAGAGACCCGGTACTTC. This chain joins TRBV5-1 and TRBJ2-5; 11 nucleotides agree with TRBD2. This CDR3 region has 16 residues. Germline V gene sequence: CDR1 SGHRS, CDR2 YFSETQ. The whole variable domain, remainder taken from reference TRBV5-1 and TRBJ2-5, is KAGVTQTPRYLIKTRGQQVTLSCSPISGHRSVSWYQQTPGQGLQFLFEYFSETQRNKGNFPGRFSGRQFSNSRSEMNVSTLELGDSALYLCASSLASGGYQETRYFGPGTRLLVL.

V is TRBV7-9 and J is TRBJ2-1, with TRBD1 matching 11 bases. The CDR3 sequence is 15 residues long. Trimming removed 4 bases from V and 5 bases from J; junction bases left unmatched: 4. CDR1 is SEHNR and CDR2 is FQNEAQ in the germline V gene (reference sequence). CDR3 coding DNA: TGTGCCAGCAGCTGGACAGGGGGCTACAACAATGAGCAGTTCTTC. It is translated as CASSWTGGYNNEQFF. Based on the CDR3 plus reference TRBV7-9 and TRBJ2-1, the full variable domain is DTGVSQNPRHKITKRGQNVTFRCDPISEHNRLYWYRQTLGQGPEFLTYFQNEAQLEKSRLLSDRFSAERPKGSFSTLEIQRTEQGDSAMYLCASSWTGGYNNEQFFGPGTRLTVL.

The chain carries TRBV2 and TRBJ1-5, with no clear D. Trimming stripped 0 bases from V and 5 bases from J, with 8 bases between. This CDR3 is 14 amino acids long. CDR1 is SNHLY and CDR2 is FYNNEI in the germline V gene. CDR3 amino acids: CASSEAHRDQPQHF. In DNA, the CDR3 is TGTGCCAGCAGTGAAGCGCACAGAGATCAGCCCCAGCATTTT.

The chain links TRBV27 to TRBJ2-1; 9 bases match TRBD1. V shed 7 bases and J 5 bases; nucleotides not matched to a gene: 6. The CDR3 covers 14 residues. In germline, CDR1 is MNHEY, CDR2 SMNVEV (reference sequence). DNA for the CDR3: TGTGCCAGCACTCGGGACAGGGCCGACAATGAGCAGTTCTTC. Translation: CASTRDRADNEQFF.

The chain combines TRBV4-2 with TRBJ1-2; no clear D. This CDR3 region has 18 residues. Per germline, CDR1 LGHNA and CDR2 YNFKEQ. V dropped 0 bases and J dropped 3 bases, with 20 bases sitting between them. CDR3 bases: TGTGCCAGCAGCCAAGATTTGGGTGAGGCTACTCGGGACTATGGCTACACCTTC. It is translated as CASSQDLGEATRDYGYTF.

This clone was seen only once. One end of the junction does not line up with germline, which may come from a read error. The chain links TRBV7-9 to TRBJ1-4; the match to TRBD1 covers 9 bases. Germline CDR1 and CDR2: SEHNR and FQNEAQ (reference sequence). The CDR3 is made up of 16 amino acids. CDR3: CSSSLGGTGSKEKLFF. CDR3 sequence (DNA): TGTTCCAGCAGCTTAGGGGGGACAGGGTCAAAGGAAAAACTGTTTTTT.

The chain joins TRBV9 to TRBJ1-2, with 8 bases identical to TRBD1. The germline CDR1 and CDR2 sequences are SGDLS and YYNGEE. The length of the CDR3 is 15 residues. J gave up 4 bases and V 3 bases, and 8 bases lay outside the gene matches. The CDR3 reads CASSARVGQVYGYTF. The DNA of the CDR3 is TGTGCCAGCAGCGCTAGAGTGGGACAGGTCTATGGCTACACCTTC. The full variable domain, in which reference TRBV9 and TRBJ1-2 provide the parts outside the CDR3, is DSGVTQTPKHLITATGQRVTLRCSPRSGDLSVYWYQQSLDQGLQFLIQYYNGEERAKGNILERFSAQQFPDLHSELNLSSLELGDSALYFCASSARVGQVYGYTFGSGTRLTVV.

V and J are TRBV7-2 and TRBJ2-7, with a weak D call TRBD1 (6 bases). This CDR3 comprises 14 residues. The germline CDR1 and CDR2 sequences are SGHTA and FQGNSA. V dropped 7 bases and J dropped 0 bases, with 13 bases sitting between them. As DNA, the CDR3 is TGTGCCAGCACCTCACCGACAGGCTCCTACGAGCAGTACTTC. It encodes CASTSPTGSYEQYF.

The V gene is TRBV2, the J gene TRBJ2-1; 8 positions agree with TRBD2. Per the germline V gene, CDR1 is SNHLY and CDR2 is FYNNEI. The J segment lost 0 bases and the V segment lost 5 bases, leaving 6 bases of the junction unmatched. This CDR3 comprises 16 residues. The CDR3 sequence is CASSPSGTSSYNEQFF. The CDR3 DNA reads as TGTGCCAGCAGTCCATCCGGGACTAGCTCCTACAATGAGCAGTTCTTC.

The rearrangement joins TRBV20-1 to TRBJ1-1; no clear D gene. This CDR3 comprises 9 residues. The V end was cut by 6 bases, the J end by 12 bases, with 11 bases between. CDR1 is DFQATT and CDR2 is SNEGSKA in the germline V gene (reference sequence). CDR3 protein: CSAPGIPFF. The CDR3 bases are TGCAGTGCACCCGGGATACCTTTCTTT.

The genes are TRBV11-2 and TRBJ2-5, with D hard to call. V shed 1 base and J shed 4 bases, with 7 bases lying between them. CDR1 and CDR2 (germline): SGHAT, FQNNGV. This CDR3 has 13 residues. In DNA form, the CDR3 reads TGTGCCAGCAGCTTAGGGGCCCGAGAGACCCAGTACTTC. Translation gives CASSLGARETQYF. The whole variable domain, filled in from reference TRBV11-2 and TRBJ2-5, reads EAGVAQSPRYKIIEKRQSVAFWCNPISGHATLYWYQQILGQGPKLLIQFQNNGVVDDSQLPKDRFSAERLKGVDSTLKIQPAKLEDSAVYLCASSLGARETQYFGPGTRLLVL.